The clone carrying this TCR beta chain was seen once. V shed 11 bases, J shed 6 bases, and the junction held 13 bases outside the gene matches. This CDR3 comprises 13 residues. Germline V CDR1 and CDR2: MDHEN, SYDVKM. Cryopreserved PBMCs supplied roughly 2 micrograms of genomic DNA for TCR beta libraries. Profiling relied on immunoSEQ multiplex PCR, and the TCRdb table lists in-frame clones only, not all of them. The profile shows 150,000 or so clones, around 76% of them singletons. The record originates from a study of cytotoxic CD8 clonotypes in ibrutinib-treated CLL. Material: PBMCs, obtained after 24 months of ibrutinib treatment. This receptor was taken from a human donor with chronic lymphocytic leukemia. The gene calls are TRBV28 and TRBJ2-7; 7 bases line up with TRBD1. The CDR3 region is CAAPGQGEREQYF. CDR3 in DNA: TGTGCCGCCCCGGGGCAGGGGGAGCGCGAGCAGTACTTC.